This T cell receptor beta chain is from a study of T cells after yellow fever vaccination. The wider study: SMART-Seq v4 Ultra Low Input prepared the low-cell-number fractions.

Germline assignment: CDR1 MNHEY and CDR2 SMNVEV (reference sequence). The CDR3 is 16 residues long. V dropped 4 bases and J dropped 2; count of bases not matched to a gene: 11. The 5'RACE template-switching step produced TCR cDNA and added a universal primer site and UMIs. Each CDR3 protein is one row after TCRdb ran MiXCR on the 5' RACE reads. The repertoire holds 550,000 to 750,000 distinct CDR3 sequences, with approximately 15% as singletons. This rearrangement joins TRBV27 to TRBJ2-7, with 7 bases lining up with TRBD1. The TCR originated in a man younger than 45 who received the YFV17D yellow fever vaccine. The sequencing here drew on PBMCs, taken on the day of the yellow fever booster vaccination. CDR3 nucleotides: TGTGCCAGCAGTTCCTCATCGGGACAGTACACCTACGAGCAGTACTTC. Residues: CASSSSSGQYTYEQYF.